One and the same sample provided the 31 T cell receptor beta chains below, sequenced in a study of blood T cell repertoires in COVID-19. TCRdb's copy holds only in-frame clones and misses some; the assay was immunoSEQ multiplex PCR. The sample lists approximately 200,000 clones; roughly 83% were seen once. Sequencing was done on a sample of peripheral blood. These receptor sequences come from a woman aged 50 to 65 with acute or convalescent COVID-19.

CDR3 sequence reads: CASSLDSRYGYTF. Written as DNA, the CDR3 is TGTGCCAGCAGTTTGGACAGTCGGTATGGCTACACCTTC. This chain connects TRBV27 to TRBJ1-2, with D maybe TRBD1 (6 bases). Per germline, CDR1 MNHEY and CDR2 SMNVEV (reference sequence). The CDR3 has 13 residues. V shed 3 bases and J shed 5 bases, with 10 bases lying between them.

The chain couples TRBV10-3 to TRBJ2-7; 9 nucleotides align to TRBD1. Germline-derived CDR1 and CDR2 are ENHRY and SYGVKD. V was clipped by 5 bases and J by 4 bases; unmatched bases: 6. The CDR3 consists of 14 residues. The CDR3, as DNA: TGTGCCATCAGTCCGGGACAGGGAGGTTACGAGCAGTACTTC. Encoded protein: CAISPGQGGYEQYF.

This clone was seen only a few times. This chain connects TRBV7-2 to TRBJ2-7; TRBD2 might be the D (6 bases). V shed 6 bases and J shed 4 bases, with 19 bases lying between them. This CDR3 contains 15 residues. From germline, CDR1 is SGHTA and CDR2 FQGNSA. The CDR3 loop is CASSRDFTIVYEQYF. The CDR3 bases are TGTGCCAGCAGTCGGGACTTCACCATTGTTTACGAGCAGTACTTC.

The J gene is TRBJ1-1, the V gene TRBV3-1 (or the pseudogene TRBV3-2), with D hard to call. Germline CDR1 is LGHDT and CDR2 is YNNKEL (reference sequence). Trimming removed 4 bases at V and 0 bases at J, with 18 bases between. CDR3 length equals 17 residues. CDR3 loop: CASSPAFSRGMNTEAFF. As DNA, the CDR3 is TGTGCCAGCAGCCCCGCCTTCAGCCGCGGCATGAACACTGAAGCTTTCTTT.

This chain uses TRBV11-2 with TRBJ1-2, with 12 positions matching TRBD1. The CDR3 has 17 residues. In germline, CDR1 is SGHAT, CDR2 FQNNGV. V gave up 2 bases and J gave up 8 bases; unmatched junction bases: 12. CDR3 protein: CASSLTGQGALGEGYTF. Here the CDR3 DNA reads TGTGCCAGCAGCTTAACGGGACAGGGGGCGCTGGGTGAAGGCTACACCTTC.

The chain recombines TRBV6-5 with TRBJ1-1, with D possibly matching TRBD1 (5 bases). The V end lost 3 bases, the J end lost 4 bases, and 12 bases lay between the germline ends. Germline CDR1 and CDR2: MNHEY and SVGAGI. The CDR3 extends over 14 amino acids. In DNA form, the CDR3 reads TGTGCCAGCAGTTATACGGGGGGGGGCACTGAAGCTTTCTTT. It yields the protein CASSYTGGGTEAFF.

The rearrangement uses TRBV28 and TRBJ1-3; maybe TRBD1 (5 bases). CDR1 and CDR2 (germline): MDHEN, SYDVKM. CDR3 length: 15 residues. V lost 5 bases and J 0 bases, leaving 11 bases between the germline ends. CDR3 coding DNA: TGTGCCAGCAGTAGACCGACAGTCTCTGGAAACACCATATATTTT. Encoded protein: CASSRPTVSGNTIYF.

This clone was seen only a few times. This rearrangement joins TRBV5-8 to TRBJ2-3; 8 bases line up with TRBD2. V lost 2 bases and J lost 1; bases outside the gene matches: 6. The germline gives CDR1 SGHTS, CDR2 YDEGEE. The CDR3 length is 16 residues. CDR3 sequence reads: CASSFQRGSGTDTQYF. The CDR3 DNA reads TGTGCCAGCAGCTTCCAGCGGGGGTCTGGCACAGATACGCAGTATTTT.

This sequence joins TRBV7-2 and TRBJ2-1; 15 bases agree with TRBD2. The CDR3 has 15 residues. Germline assignment: CDR1 SGHTA and CDR2 FQGNSA. The V gene end was trimmed by 6 bases and the J gene end by 7 bases; junction bases not matched to a gene: 4. The DNA of the CDR3 is TGTGCCAGCAGGTCCGGGACTAGCGGGGGGAATGAGCAGTTCTTC. Its translation is CASRSGTSGGNEQFF.

The chain employs TRBV6-6 and TRBJ1-2, with 9 bases lining up with TRBD1. In germline, CDR1 is MNHNY, CDR2 SVGAGI (reference sequence). The CDR3 has 13 amino acids. Germline trimming cut 11 bases from V and 3 bases from J; bases unmatched to any gene: 7. The chain's CDR3 is CAVEQGAHYGYTF. The CDR3 DNA follows: TGTGCCGTCGAACAGGGGGCCCACTATGGCTACACCTTC.

V and J are TRBV13 and TRBJ2-7, with D perhaps matching TRBD1 (5 bases). The CDR3 contains 16 residues. The ends were cut back, 4 bases at V and 0 bases at J, with 16 bases in the middle. Germline V gene sequence: CDR1 PRHDT, CDR2 FYEKMQ (reference sequence). The CDR3 sequence is CASSYYSTEFSYEQYF. In nucleotides, the CDR3 is TGTGCCAGCAGCTACTACTCGACAGAATTCTCCTACGAGCAGTACTTC.

V and J are TRBV9 and TRBJ2-3; no definite D call. Germline loops: CDR1 SGDLS, CDR2 YYNGEE. V was trimmed by 9 bases and J by 0 bases, leaving 17 bases between them. The CDR3 loop spans 15 amino acids. The CDR3 protein is CATSSGSTSTDTQYF. The CDR3 nucleotides are TGTGCCACCTCATCGGGTTCAACTAGCACAGATACGCAGTATTTT.

The genes are TRBV28 and TRBJ1-5, with 11 nucleotides matching TRBD1. The CDR3 length is 16 residues. Per the germline V gene, CDR1 is MDHEN and CDR2 is SYDVKM. V shed 7 bases, J shed 6 bases, and the junction held 11 bases outside the gene matches. In nucleotides, the CDR3 is TGTGCCAGCAACGCCGGGACAGGGGGGTTCTCTCAGCCCCAGCATTTT. This gives the protein CASNAGTGGFSQPQHF.

DNA of the CDR3: TGCGCCAGCAATGTTTCTATCCAAGCCAAAAACATTCAGTACTTC. This gives the protein CASNVSIQAKNIQYF. The rearrangement uses TRBV5-1 and TRBJ2-4, with D unclear. This CDR3 contains 15 residues. The germline gives CDR1 SGHRS, CDR2 YFSETQ. The ends were cut back, 6 bases at V and 0 bases at J, with 13 bases in the middle. The entire variable domain, with the rest obtained from reference TRBV5-1 and TRBJ2-4, is as follows: KAGVTQTPRYLIKTRGQQVTLSCSPISGHRSVSWYQQTPGQGLQFLFEYFSETQRNKGNFPGRFSGRQFSNSRSEMNVSTLELGDSALYLCASNVSIQAKNIQYFGAGTRLSVL.

V usage is TRBV18 and J usage is TRBJ2-7, with 11 bases matching TRBD1. This CDR3 spans 15 amino acids. Germline-derived CDR1 and CDR2 are KGHSH and LQKENI. V dropped 6 bases and J dropped 6; count of bases not matched to a gene: 10. The DNA of the CDR3 is TGTGCCAGCTCCCGCACCGGGACAGGGGGACGCGAGCAGTACTTC. Protein product: CASSRTGTGGREQYF.

This chain uses TRBV9 with TRBJ2-3, with D possibly TRBD1 on 6 matching bases. The CDR3 extends over 13 amino acids. V shed 3 bases and J shed 2 bases, with 7 bases lying between them. Germline CDR1 SGDLS, CDR2 YYNGEE. The CDR3 protein is CASSGDNTDTQYF. The CDR3 DNA follows: TGTGCCAGCAGCGGGGACAACACAGATACGCAGTATTTT. Complete variable domain (other parts from reference TRBV9 and TRBJ2-3): DSGVTQTPKHLITATGQRVTLRCSPRSGDLSVYWYQQSLDQGLQFLIQYYNGEERAKGNILERFSAQQFPDLHSELNLSSLELGDSALYFCASSGDNTDTQYFGPGTRLTVL.

The chain carries TRBV5-1 and TRBJ2-3; TRBD1 is a possible D gene (6 bases). This CDR3 has 14 amino acids. V shed 2 bases and J shed 2 bases, with 9 bases lying between them. CDR1 is SGHRS, CDR2 YFSETQ, per germline. The CDR3 DNA is TGCGCCAGCAGCTTAGGACAGCTCACAGATACGCAGTATTTT. Translation: CASSLGQLTDTQYF. Variable domain in full (rest from reference TRBV5-1 and TRBJ2-3): KAGVTQTPRYLIKTRGQQVTLSCSPISGHRSVSWYQQTPGQGLQFLFEYFSETQRNKGNFPGRFSGRQFSNSRSEMNVSTLELGDSALYLCASSLGQLTDTQYFGPGTRLTVL.

The V gene is TRBV12-3 or TRBV12-4, the J gene TRBJ2-7; no reliable D call. This CDR3 contains 12 residues. Trimming pared 4 bases from V and 6 bases from J, leaving 10 bases between. CDR3 bases: TGTGCCAGCAGTTCCCAGACTCCCGAGCAGTACTTC. Its protein product is CASSSQTPEQYF.

The chain carries TRBV6-5 and TRBJ1-6; D possibly corresponds to TRBD1 (6 bases). CDR3 size: 16 residues. The germline V gene has CDR1 MNHEY and CDR2 SVGAGI. Trimming left V 0 bases short and J 7 bases short, with 13 bases between. The CDR3 sequence: CASSYSTGQANSPLHF. The CDR3 nucleotides are TGTGCCAGCAGTTACTCGACAGGCCAGGCGAATTCACCCCTCCACTTT.

The rearrangement links TRBV11-2 to TRBJ2-7; TRBD1 agrees at 8 bases. Germline V gene lookup returns CDR1 SGHAT and CDR2 FQNNGV. This CDR3 contains 15 residues. The V gene end was trimmed by 1 base and the J gene end by 4 bases; junction bases not matched to a gene: 6. The CDR3 DNA sequence: TGTGCCAGCAGCTTAGTAGACAGGGGACCATACGAGCAGTACTTC. Translating it yields CASSLVDRGPYEQYF.

Concerning this clone itself: This may stem from a read error, because a much larger clone lies one nucleotide away. In the same sample, other DNA sequences code for this CDR3. The rearrangement uses TRBV7-8 and TRBJ1-5, with 10 nucleotides matching TRBD1. CDR3 length: 16 amino acids. With 5 bases clipped from V and 7 bases from J, the junction kept 11 bases outside the gene matches. Per the germline V gene, CDR1 is SGHVS and CDR2 is FQNEAQ. CDR3 loop: CASSASGTGVGQPQHF. Here the CDR3 DNA reads TGTGCCAGCAGCGCTTCCGGGACAGGGGTGGGGCAGCCCCAGCATTTT.

The gene calls are TRBV28 and TRBJ2-3; 13 nucleotides agree with TRBD2. There are 15 residues in the CDR3. Germline values: CDR1 MDHEN, CDR2 SYDVKM. Unmatched junction bases numbered 2, after V lost 6 bases and J lost 2 bases. The CDR3 nucleotides are TGTGCCAGCAGACTAGCGGGGGGGAACACAGATACGCAGTATTTT. Protein: CASRLAGGNTDTQYF.

The V call is TRBV2, the J call TRBJ1-2; 7 nucleotides align to TRBD1. CDR1 and CDR2 from the germline V gene are SNHLY and FYNNEI. Losses at the gene ends were 6 bases for V and 7 bases for J; bases not matched to a gene: 11. The CDR3 covers 14 residues. The CDR3 nucleotides read TGTGCCAGCAGACGCGGGACAGACAAAATTGGCTACACCTTC. Protein product: CASRRGTDKIGYTF.

The rearrangement uses TRBV12-2 and TRBJ2-6; the DNA was not used to check the table's D call, TRBD2. TRBV12-2 is a recognized pseudogene. This CDR3 comprises 19 residues. For the CDR3, the DNA is TGTGCAAGTCGCCAGACTAGCGGGCCTTCGCGGGTTGGGGCCAACGTCCTGACTTTC. It encodes CASRQTSGPSRVGANVLTF.

The chain combines TRBV19 with TRBJ1-2; 8 nucleotides align to TRBD1. The trim removed 5 bases at V and 7 bases at J, leaving 6 bases unmatched. From germline, CDR1 is LNHDA and CDR2 SQIVND (reference sequence). The CDR3 sequence is 13 residues long. CDR3 nucleotide sequence: TGTGCCAGTAGTGTTGGACAGGGAACTGGCTACACCTTC. Protein: CASSVGQGTGYTF.

The chain has TRBV4-3 and TRBJ1-6; 8 positions match TRBD1. This CDR3 region has 15 residues. Germline V gives CDR1 LGHNA, CDR2 YSLEER. The trim removed 0 bases at V and 10 bases at J, leaving 5 bases unmatched. The DNA for the CDR3 is TGCGCCAGCAGCCAAGAACAGGGGGGGAGATCACCCCTCCACTTT. It encodes CASSQEQGGRSPLHF.

The V call is TRBV11-3, the J call TRBJ2-1; D is uncertain. The CDR3 is 14 amino acids. Trimming left V 6 bases short and J 7 bases short, with 16 bases between. Germline V gives CDR1 SGHNT, CDR2 YENEEA. The DNA of the CDR3 is TGTGCCAGCAGTCGGGTAGCTTCGGTGAATGAGCAGTTCTTC. It codes for CASSRVASVNEQFF.

This clone showed up just once. The rearrangement joins TRBV4-1 to TRBJ2-2; D is undetermined. Germline lookup yields CDR1 MGHRA and CDR2 YSYEKL. Trimming took off 1 base at V and 4 bases at J, with 19 bases between the two ends. This CDR3 spans 18 amino acids. The CDR3 DNA reads as TGCGCCAGCAGCCAAGTCGGTCGTTCGCTATCCGCCACCGGGGAGCTGTTTTTT. It is translated as CASSQVGRSLSATGELFF.

The V call is TRBV4-1, the J call TRBJ2-3; D possibly corresponds to TRBD1 (5 bases). This CDR3 contains 12 residues. The germline V gene encodes CDR1 MGHRA and CDR2 YSYEKL. V was clipped by 1 base and J by 12 bases, with 11 bases between them. CDR3: CASSQAVGHQYF. The CDR3 nucleotides are TGCGCCAGCAGCCAAGCAGTTGGACATCAGTATTTT.

This clone has a handful of counts. The chain links TRBV7-9 to TRBJ2-1; 7 bases are a match to TRBD2. The CDR3 consists of 15 residues. Germline V gives CDR1 SEHNR, CDR2 FQNEAQ (reference sequence). J was trimmed by 4 bases and V by 1 base; bases with no gene match: 4. Here the CDR3 reads CASSLVLADYNEQFF. CDR3 nucleotides: TGTGCCAGCAGCTTAGTTCTAGCGGATTACAATGAGCAGTTCTTC.

The gene calls are TRBV4-2 and TRBJ1-2, with 7 nucleotides matching TRBD1. V lost 2 bases, J lost 4 bases, and 10 bases stayed unmatched. The CDR3 loop spans 16 amino acids. Germline CDR1 and CDR2: LGHNA and YNFKEQ. This CDR3 is CASSQYRGDTSYGYTF. CDR3 in DNA: TGTGCCAGCAGCCAATACAGGGGAGATACCTCCTATGGCTACACCTTC.